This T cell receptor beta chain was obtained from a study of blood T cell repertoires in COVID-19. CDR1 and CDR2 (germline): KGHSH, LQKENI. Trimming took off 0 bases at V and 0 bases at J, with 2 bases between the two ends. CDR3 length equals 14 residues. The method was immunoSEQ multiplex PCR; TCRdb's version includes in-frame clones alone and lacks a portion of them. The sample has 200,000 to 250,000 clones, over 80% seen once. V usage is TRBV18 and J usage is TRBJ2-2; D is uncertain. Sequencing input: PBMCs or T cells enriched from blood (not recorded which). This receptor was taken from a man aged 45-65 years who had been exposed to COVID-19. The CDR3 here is CASSPPTNTGELFF. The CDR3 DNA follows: TGTGCCAGCTCACCACCTACGAACACCGGGGAGCTGTTTTTT.